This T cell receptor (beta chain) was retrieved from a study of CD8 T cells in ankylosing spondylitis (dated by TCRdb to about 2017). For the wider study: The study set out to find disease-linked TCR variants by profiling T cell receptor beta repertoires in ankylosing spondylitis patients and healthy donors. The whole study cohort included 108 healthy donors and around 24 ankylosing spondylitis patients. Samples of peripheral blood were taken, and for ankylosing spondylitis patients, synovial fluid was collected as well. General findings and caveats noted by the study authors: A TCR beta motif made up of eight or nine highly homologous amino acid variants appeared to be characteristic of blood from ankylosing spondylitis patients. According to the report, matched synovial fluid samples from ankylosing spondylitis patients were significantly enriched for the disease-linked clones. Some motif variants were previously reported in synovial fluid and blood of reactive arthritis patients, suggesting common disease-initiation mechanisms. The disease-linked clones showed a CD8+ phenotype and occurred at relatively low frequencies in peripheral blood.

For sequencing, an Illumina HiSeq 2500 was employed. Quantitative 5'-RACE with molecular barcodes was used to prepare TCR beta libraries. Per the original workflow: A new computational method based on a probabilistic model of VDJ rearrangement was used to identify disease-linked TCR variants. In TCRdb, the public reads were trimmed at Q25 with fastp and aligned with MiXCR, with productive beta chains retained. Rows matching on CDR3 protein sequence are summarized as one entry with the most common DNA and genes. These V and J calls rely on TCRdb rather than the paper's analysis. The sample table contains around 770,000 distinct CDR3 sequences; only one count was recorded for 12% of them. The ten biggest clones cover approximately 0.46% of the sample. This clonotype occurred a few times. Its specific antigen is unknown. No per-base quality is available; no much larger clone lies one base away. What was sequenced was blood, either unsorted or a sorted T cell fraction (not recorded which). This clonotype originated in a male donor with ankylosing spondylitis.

The nucleotides read TGTGCCAGCAGCGTAGAGAGTATGTCTAGCGGGAGGGTAGGCATTCAGTACTTC. It encodes CASSVESMSSGRVGIQYF. The rearrangement combines TRBV9 with TRBJ2-4; TRBD2 aligns with 12 central bases. The CDR3 sequence holds 18 residues, the cysteine and phenylalanine included. This entry keeps only the CDR3 DNA: 54 bases, framed from base 1. CDR1 and CDR2, per the germline V gene, are SGDLS and YYNGEE. Trimming accounts for 0 bases at V and 9 bases at J, while the number of junction bases matched to no gene is 13.